A selection of T cell receptor beta chains follows, all from one sample in a study of shared clonotypes between healthy human individuals. Repertoires were generated with immunoSEQ multiplex PCR, while TCRdb's copy carries only in-frame clones and drops some. There are around 510,000 clones in the sample; 95% to 97% occur only once, and 0.055% to 0.075% lies in the top ten. The sequencing sample was made of naive CD4+ T cells sorted from blood. All receptors derive from a woman between 25 and 40 years old in good health. CDR3s include the opening cysteine and the closing phenylalanine or tryptophan. A D gene is named only where the DNA matches it firmly. Size tells how often a clone was seen (once, few, many) or the class of an expanded clone, and some rows leave it out.

TRBV5-1	TRBJ2-7	NA	NA	TGCGCCAGCAGCTTGGCCCCAGGGTACTACGAGCAGTACTTC	CASSLAPGYYEQYF
TRBV5-6	TRBJ2-7	NA	NA	TGTGCCAGCAGCTCACCGCTCGGGGAGAGCGAGCAGTACTTC	CASSSPLGESEQYF
TRBV6-1	TRBJ2-7	NA	TRBD1	TGTGCCAGCAGTGGAGTGGGGACAGGGGCCCACGAGCAGTACTTC	CASSGVGTGAHEQYF
TRBV11-2	TRBJ2-2	NA	NA	TGTGCCAGCAGAACAGTCAAGGGGGGGAACACCGGGGAGCTGTTTTTT	CASRTVKGGNTGELFF
TRBV6-5	TRBJ2-7	NA	NA	TGTGCCAGCAGAAAGGGATCTCCCTACGAGCAGTACTTC	CASRKGSPYEQYF
TRBV30	TRBJ1-4	NA	TRBD1	TGTGCCTGGAGTCTCGGTCACAGGGGGGGAAAACTGTTTTTT	CAWSLGHRGGKLFF
TRBV4-1	TRBJ2-2	NA	TRBD1	TGCGCCAGCAGCCCTAAGCTTGGACAGGGGGATTTGAGTGTCACCGGGGAGCTGTTTTTT	CASSPKLGQGDLSVTGELFF
TRBV2	TRBJ2-7	NA	NA	TGTGCCAGCTCTCGCTCCTACGAGCAGTACTTC	CASSRSYEQYF
TRBV5-4	TRBJ2-1	NA	TRBD1	TGTGCCAGCAGCCTCGGACAGGACCAGGTGTTTGAGCAGTTCTTC	CASSLGQDQVFEQFF
TRBV10-1	TRBJ2-3	NA	TRBD2	TGCGCCAGCAGTGAGTGGCGGGAGAGGCGAGATACGCAGTATTTT	CASSEWRERRDTQYF
TRBV5-4	TRBJ2-1	NA	NA	TGTGCCAGCAGCTTGGAAGGGGGTGAGCAGTTCTTC	CASSLEGGEQFF
TRBV10-2	TRBJ1-5	NA	NA	TGCGCCAGCAGTGGGGATTGGGGGGATCGTCAGCCCCAGCATTTT	CASSGDWGDRQPQHF
TRBV14	TRBJ2-7	NA	NA	TGTGCCAGCAGCCCCCAGTTTAAGAGAAGGAATGCCTACGAGCAGTACTTC	CASSPQFKRRNAYEQYF
TRBV5-6	TRBJ2-2	once	TRBD1	TGTGCCAGCAGCTTGGTTGACAGGGACACCGGGGAGCTGTTTTTT	CASSLVDRDTGELFF
TRBV19	TRBJ2-3	once	TRBD2	TGTGCCAGTAGTTGGGGGAGGGCCGTTGTCACAGATACGCAGTATTTT	CASSWGRAVVTDTQYF
TRBV11-2	TRBJ2-7	NA	NA	TGTGCCAGCAGCAATGCAGGGGTGGCCGAGCAGTACTTC	CASSNAGVAEQYF
TRBV7-9	TRBJ2-5	NA	NA	TGTGCCAGCAGCTTTGGGTTGAACAGCCAAGAGACCCAGTACTTC	CASSFGLNSQETQYF
TRBV5-8	TRBJ2-6	NA	NA	TGTGCCAGCAGCCCCGGGAGGTTGGGGGCTAGAGGGGCCAACGTCCTGACTTTC	CASSPGRLGARGANVLTF
TRBV12-5	TRBJ2-1	once	NA	TGTGCTAGTGGTTTGGTACCTTTCCCGGCCAGGGAAAACTACAATGAGCAGTTCTTC	CASGLVPFPARENYNEQFF
TRBV28	TRBJ2-7	once	NA	TGTGCCAGCAGTTTCTACTTTGGCGCCGGGACCTACACTAACGAGCAGTACTTC	CASSFYFGAGTYTNEQYF
TRBV5-1	TRBJ2-1	NA	TRBD2	TGCGCCAGCAGCTGGACTAGCGGGACCTACAATGAGCAGTTCTTC	CASSWTSGTYNEQFF
TRBV18	TRBJ2-5	NA	TRBD1	TGTGCCAGCTCACCGGGACAGGGGGCGCGAGAGACCCAGTACTTC	CASSPGQGARETQYF
TRBV7-9	TRBJ2-7	NA	TRBD1	TGTGCCAGCAGCTTAGGAGGACAGGGGATCTCCTACGAGCAGTACTTC	CASSLGGQGISYEQYF
TRBV6-5	TRBJ1-1	NA	TRBD1	TGTGCCAGCAGATCGACAGGGGAGCCGGGCACTGAAGCTTTCTTT	CASRSTGEPGTEAFF
TRBV28	TRBJ1-5	few	NA	TGTGCCAGCGGGTATCAGCCCCAGCATTTT	CASGYQPQHF
TRBV28	TRBJ1-1	once	TRBD1	TGTGCCAGCAGTTTCGCACAGGGGGGGAGGCTTTTCTTT	CASSFAQGGRLFF
TRBV5-1	TRBJ2-5	NA	NA	TGCGCCAGCAGTCTGGCCGGCGGCCAGGTAGAGACCCAGTACTTC	CASSLAGGQVETQYF
TRBV5-1	TRBJ1-2	NA	NA	TGCGCCTGCAAAGGTGGGGAGGCAGCTAACTATGGCTACACCTTC	CACKGGEAANYGYTF
TRBV4-2	TRBJ1-4	few	NA	TGTGCCAGCAGCCAAGGGGGGAGACCAACTAATGAAAAACTGTTTTTT	CASSQGGRPTNEKLFF
TRBV11-3	TRBJ2-2	NA	NA	TGTGCCAGCAGCTCATGGGGCAGTTCGAACACCGGGGAGCTGTTTTTT	CASSSWGSSNTGELFF
TRBV6-5	TRBJ1-1	NA	NA	TGTGCCAGCAGTTACGGGGGAGACACTGAAGCTTTCTTT	CASSYGGDTEAFF
TRBV6-5	TRBJ2-5	once	NA	TGTGCCAGCAGTCGAGGGGTGTTGGAGACCCAGTACTTC	CASSRGVLETQYF
TRBV18	TRBJ2-1	NA	TRBD2	TGTGCCAGCTCGGAGAAAGGGCTAGCGGGAGTGGGCGAGCAGTTCTTC	CASSEKGLAGVGEQFF
TRBV4-2	TRBJ1-2	NA	TRBD1	TGTGCCAGCAGCGCCCGGACAGGGGACTATGGCTACACCTTC	CASSARTGDYGYTF
TRBV5-1	TRBJ1-3	NA	TRBD1	TGCGCCAGCAGCTTGCCCGGGACAGGGGCTGGAAACACCATATATTTT	CASSLPGTGAGNTIYF
TRBV23-1	TRBJ1-4	NA	NA	TGCGCCAGCAGTCAACCCGACAGTATCGAGCCAACTAATGAAAAACTGTTTTTT	CASSQPDSIEPTNEKLFF
TRBV5-1	TRBJ1-4	NA	NA	TGCGCCAGCAGCTTGTTGGGAGTACCCGGGACAACGAATGAAAAACTGTTTTTT	CASSLLGVPGTTNEKLFF
TRBV18	TRBJ2-7	NA	TRBD2	TGTGCCAGCTCCCCAGTAGCGGGAACGAAGGACGAGCAGTACTTC	CASSPVAGTKDEQYF